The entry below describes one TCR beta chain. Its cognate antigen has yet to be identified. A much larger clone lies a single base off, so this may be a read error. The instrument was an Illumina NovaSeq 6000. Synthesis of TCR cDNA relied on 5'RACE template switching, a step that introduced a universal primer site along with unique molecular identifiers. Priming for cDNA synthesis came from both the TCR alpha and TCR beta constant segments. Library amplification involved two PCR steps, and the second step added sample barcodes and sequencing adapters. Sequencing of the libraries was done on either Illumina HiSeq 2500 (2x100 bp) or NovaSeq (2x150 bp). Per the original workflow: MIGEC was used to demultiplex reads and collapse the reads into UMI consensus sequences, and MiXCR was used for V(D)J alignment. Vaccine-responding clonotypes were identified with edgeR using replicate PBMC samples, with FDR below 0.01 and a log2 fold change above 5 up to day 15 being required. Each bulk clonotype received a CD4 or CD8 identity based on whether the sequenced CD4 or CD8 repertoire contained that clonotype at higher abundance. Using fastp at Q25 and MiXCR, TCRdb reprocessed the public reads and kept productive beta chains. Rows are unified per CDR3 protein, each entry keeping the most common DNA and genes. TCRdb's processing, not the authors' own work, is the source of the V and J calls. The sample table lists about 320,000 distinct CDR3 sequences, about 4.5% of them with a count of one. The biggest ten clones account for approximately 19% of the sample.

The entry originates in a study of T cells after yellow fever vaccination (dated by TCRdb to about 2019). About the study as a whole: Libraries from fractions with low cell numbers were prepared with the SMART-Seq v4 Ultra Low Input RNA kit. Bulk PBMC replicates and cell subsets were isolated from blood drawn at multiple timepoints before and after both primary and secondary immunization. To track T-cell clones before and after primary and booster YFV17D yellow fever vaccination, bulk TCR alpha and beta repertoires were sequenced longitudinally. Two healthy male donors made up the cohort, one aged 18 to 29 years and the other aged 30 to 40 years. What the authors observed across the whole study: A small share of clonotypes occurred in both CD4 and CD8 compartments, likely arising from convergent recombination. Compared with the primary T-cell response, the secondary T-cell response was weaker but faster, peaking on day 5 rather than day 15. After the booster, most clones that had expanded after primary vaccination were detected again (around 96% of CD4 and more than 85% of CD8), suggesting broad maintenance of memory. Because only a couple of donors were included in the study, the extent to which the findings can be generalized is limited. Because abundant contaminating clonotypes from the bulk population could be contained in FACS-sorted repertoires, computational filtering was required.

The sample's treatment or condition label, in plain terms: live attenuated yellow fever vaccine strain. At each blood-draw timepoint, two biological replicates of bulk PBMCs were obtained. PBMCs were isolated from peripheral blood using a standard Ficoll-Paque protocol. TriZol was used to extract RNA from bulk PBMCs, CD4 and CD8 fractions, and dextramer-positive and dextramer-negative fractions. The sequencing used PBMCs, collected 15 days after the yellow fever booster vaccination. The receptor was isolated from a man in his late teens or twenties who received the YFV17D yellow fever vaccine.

The encoded CDR3 is CASSPSGAGTSNAGELFF. The DNA is as follows: TGTGCCAGCAGCCCTTCCGGGGCAGGTACTTCGAACGCCGGGGAGCTGTTTTTT. The rearranged chain carries TRBV7-8 and TRBJ2-2; the D gene assignment is perhaps TRBD1 or TRBD2, with each matching 5 bases. Via the germline V gene, CDR1 is SGHVS and CDR2 FQNEAQ. Inclusive of the bounding cysteine and phenylalanine, the CDR3 is 18 residues long. Only the CDR3 DNA stays, 54 bases, in frame from base 1.